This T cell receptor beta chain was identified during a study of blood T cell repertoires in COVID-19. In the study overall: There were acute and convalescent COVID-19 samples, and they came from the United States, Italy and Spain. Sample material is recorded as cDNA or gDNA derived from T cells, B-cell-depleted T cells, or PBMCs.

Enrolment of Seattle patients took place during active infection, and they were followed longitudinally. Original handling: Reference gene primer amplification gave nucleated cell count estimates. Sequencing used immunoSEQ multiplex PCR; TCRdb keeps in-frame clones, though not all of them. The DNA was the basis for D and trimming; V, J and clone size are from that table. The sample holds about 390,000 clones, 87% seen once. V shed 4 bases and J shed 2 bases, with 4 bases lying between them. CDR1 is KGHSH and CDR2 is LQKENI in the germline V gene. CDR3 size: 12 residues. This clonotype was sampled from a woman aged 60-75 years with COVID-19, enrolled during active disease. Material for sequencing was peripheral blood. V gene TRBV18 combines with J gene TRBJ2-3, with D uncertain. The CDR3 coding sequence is TGTGCCAGCTCACACTCCACAGATACGCAGTATTTT. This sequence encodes CASSHSTDTQYF.